This T cell receptor (beta chain) emerged from a study of cytomegalovirus exposure and HLA in healthy donors. Across the whole study: Of the donors genotyped, 398 in all, around 76% fell in the Caucasian-associated ancestry cluster. Study results and caveats: Both high specificity and high sensitivity reportedly marked the classifier's diagnosis of cytomegalovirus status.

Donors in the study were healthy people who gave bone marrow. At the time of sampling, donors were nominally healthy, though unrecorded immune exposures were likely. The CDR3 consists of 16 residues. V lost 3 bases, J lost 0 bases, and 13 bases lay in between. From germline, CDR1 is SGHDT and CDR2 YYEEEE. Amplification used 60 Vbeta primers and 13 Jbeta primers. The data were produced by immunoSEQ multiplex PCR, yet TCRdb's version contains in-frame clones alone and is incomplete. This table lists roughly 30,000 clones. A note on this clone: No antigen is known for it.

The sequence came from a female donor in good health and CMV-seronegative. The J gene is TRBJ1-3, the V gene TRBV5-6; D is possibly TRBD1 (5 bases). The sample taken for sequencing was PBMCs. The DNA of the CDR3 is TGTGCCAGCAGCTGGGGGGGGGTGATCTCTGGAAACACCATATATTTT. Its translation: CASSWGGVISGNTIYF.